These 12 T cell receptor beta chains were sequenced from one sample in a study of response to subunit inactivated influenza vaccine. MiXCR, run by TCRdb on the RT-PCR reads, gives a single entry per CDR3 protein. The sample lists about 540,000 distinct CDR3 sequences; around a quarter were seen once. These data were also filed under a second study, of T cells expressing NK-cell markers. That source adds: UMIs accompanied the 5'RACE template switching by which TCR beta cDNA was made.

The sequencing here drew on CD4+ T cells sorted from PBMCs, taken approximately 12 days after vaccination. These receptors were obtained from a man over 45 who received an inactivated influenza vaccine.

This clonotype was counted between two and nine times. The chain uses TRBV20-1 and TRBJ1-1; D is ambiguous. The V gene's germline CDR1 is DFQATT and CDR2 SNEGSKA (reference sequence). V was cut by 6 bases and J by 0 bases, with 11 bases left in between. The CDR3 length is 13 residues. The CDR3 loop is CSAHHVVNTEAFF. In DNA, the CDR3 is TGCAGTGCCCACCACGTGGTGAACACTGAAGCTTTCTTT.

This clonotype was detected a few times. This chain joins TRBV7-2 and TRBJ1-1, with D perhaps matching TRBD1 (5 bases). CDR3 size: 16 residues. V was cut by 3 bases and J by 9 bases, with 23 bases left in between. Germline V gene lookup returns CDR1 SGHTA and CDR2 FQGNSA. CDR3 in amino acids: CASSFLPGMAREKAFF. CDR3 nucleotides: TGTGCCAGCAGCTTTTTGCCAGGGATGGCGAGAGAGAAAGCTTTCTTT.

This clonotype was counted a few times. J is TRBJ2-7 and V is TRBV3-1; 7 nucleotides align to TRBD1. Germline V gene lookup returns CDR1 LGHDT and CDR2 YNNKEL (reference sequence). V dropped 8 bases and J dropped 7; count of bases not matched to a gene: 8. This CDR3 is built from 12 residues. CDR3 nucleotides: TGTGCCAGCGCGGCAGGGGGTTGGGAGCAGTACTTC. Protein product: CASAAGGWEQYF.

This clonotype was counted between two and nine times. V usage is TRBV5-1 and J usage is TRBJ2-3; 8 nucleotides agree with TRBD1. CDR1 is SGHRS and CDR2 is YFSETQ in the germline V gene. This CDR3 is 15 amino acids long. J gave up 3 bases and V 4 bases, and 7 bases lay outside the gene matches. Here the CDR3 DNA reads TGCGCCAGCAGCCAGGGGACAGGTCGAACAGATACGCAGTATTTT. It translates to CASSQGTGRTDTQYF. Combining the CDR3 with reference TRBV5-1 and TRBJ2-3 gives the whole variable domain KAGVTQTPRYLIKTRGQQVTLSCSPISGHRSVSWYQQTPGQGLQFLFEYFSETQRNKGNFPGRFSGRQFSNSRSEMNVSTLELGDSALYLCASSQGTGRTDTQYFGPGTRLTVL.

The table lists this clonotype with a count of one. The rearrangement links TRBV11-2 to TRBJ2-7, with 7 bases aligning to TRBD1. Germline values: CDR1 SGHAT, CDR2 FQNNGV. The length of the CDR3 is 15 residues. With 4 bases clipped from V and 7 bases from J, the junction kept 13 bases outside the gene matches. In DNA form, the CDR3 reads TGTGCCAGCAGCTGGACAGGTTTAGCCGGGTGGGAGCAGTACTTC. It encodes CASSWTGLAGWEQYF.

CDR3 region: CASSPRGGDTEAFF. In DNA form, the CDR3 reads TGTGCCAGCAGTCCACGGGGGGGGGACACTGAAGCTTTCTTT. The chain joins TRBV6-1 to TRBJ1-1; possible D gene TRBD1, 5 bases. Germline V lookup: CDR1 MNHNS, CDR2 SASEGT. There are 14 residues in the CDR3. Trimming removed 5 bases from V and 3 bases from J, with 13 bases in between.

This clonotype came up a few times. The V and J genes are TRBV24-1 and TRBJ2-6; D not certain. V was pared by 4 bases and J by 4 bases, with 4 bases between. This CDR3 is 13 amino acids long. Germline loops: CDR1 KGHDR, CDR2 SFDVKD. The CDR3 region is CATSEAGANVLTF. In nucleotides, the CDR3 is TGTGCCACCAGTGAGGCAGGGGCCAACGTCCTGACTTTC.

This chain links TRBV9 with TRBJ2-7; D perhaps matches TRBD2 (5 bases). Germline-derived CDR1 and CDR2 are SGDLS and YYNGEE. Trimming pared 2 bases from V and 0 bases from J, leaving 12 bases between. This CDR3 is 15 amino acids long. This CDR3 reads CASSVGDGVSYEQYF. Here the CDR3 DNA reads TGTGCCAGCAGCGTGGGAGACGGGGTCTCCTACGAGCAGTACTTC.

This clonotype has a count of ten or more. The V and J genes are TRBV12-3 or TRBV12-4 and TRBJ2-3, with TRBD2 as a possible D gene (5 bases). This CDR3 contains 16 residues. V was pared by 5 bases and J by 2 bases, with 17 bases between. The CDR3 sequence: CASSPGLAPFTDTQYF. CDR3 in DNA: TGTGCCAGCAGTCCCGGACTCGCCCCATTCACAGATACGCAGTATTTT.

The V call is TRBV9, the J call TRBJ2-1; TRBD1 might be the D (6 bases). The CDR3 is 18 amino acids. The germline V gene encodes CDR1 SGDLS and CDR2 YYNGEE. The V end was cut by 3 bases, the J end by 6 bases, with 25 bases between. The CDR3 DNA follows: TGTGCCAGCAGCGCAGACGACAGGACGCATAAAGCCTTCAATGAGCAGTTCTTC. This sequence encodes CASSADDRTHKAFNEQFF.

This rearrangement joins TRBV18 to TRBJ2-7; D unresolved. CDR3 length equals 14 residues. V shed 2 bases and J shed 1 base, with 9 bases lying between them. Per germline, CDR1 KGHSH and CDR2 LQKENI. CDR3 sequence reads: CASSPFSDSYEQYF. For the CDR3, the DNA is TGTGCCAGCTCACCATTCTCAGATTCCTACGAGCAGTACTTC.

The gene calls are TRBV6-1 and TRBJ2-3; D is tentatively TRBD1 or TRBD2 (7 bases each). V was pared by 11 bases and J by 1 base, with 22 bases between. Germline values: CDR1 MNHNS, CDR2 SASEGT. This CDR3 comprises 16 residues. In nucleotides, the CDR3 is TGTGCCCCCACGGGGGGCCGTACAGGGGGCACAGATACGCAGTATTTT. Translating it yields CAPTGGRTGGTDTQYF.